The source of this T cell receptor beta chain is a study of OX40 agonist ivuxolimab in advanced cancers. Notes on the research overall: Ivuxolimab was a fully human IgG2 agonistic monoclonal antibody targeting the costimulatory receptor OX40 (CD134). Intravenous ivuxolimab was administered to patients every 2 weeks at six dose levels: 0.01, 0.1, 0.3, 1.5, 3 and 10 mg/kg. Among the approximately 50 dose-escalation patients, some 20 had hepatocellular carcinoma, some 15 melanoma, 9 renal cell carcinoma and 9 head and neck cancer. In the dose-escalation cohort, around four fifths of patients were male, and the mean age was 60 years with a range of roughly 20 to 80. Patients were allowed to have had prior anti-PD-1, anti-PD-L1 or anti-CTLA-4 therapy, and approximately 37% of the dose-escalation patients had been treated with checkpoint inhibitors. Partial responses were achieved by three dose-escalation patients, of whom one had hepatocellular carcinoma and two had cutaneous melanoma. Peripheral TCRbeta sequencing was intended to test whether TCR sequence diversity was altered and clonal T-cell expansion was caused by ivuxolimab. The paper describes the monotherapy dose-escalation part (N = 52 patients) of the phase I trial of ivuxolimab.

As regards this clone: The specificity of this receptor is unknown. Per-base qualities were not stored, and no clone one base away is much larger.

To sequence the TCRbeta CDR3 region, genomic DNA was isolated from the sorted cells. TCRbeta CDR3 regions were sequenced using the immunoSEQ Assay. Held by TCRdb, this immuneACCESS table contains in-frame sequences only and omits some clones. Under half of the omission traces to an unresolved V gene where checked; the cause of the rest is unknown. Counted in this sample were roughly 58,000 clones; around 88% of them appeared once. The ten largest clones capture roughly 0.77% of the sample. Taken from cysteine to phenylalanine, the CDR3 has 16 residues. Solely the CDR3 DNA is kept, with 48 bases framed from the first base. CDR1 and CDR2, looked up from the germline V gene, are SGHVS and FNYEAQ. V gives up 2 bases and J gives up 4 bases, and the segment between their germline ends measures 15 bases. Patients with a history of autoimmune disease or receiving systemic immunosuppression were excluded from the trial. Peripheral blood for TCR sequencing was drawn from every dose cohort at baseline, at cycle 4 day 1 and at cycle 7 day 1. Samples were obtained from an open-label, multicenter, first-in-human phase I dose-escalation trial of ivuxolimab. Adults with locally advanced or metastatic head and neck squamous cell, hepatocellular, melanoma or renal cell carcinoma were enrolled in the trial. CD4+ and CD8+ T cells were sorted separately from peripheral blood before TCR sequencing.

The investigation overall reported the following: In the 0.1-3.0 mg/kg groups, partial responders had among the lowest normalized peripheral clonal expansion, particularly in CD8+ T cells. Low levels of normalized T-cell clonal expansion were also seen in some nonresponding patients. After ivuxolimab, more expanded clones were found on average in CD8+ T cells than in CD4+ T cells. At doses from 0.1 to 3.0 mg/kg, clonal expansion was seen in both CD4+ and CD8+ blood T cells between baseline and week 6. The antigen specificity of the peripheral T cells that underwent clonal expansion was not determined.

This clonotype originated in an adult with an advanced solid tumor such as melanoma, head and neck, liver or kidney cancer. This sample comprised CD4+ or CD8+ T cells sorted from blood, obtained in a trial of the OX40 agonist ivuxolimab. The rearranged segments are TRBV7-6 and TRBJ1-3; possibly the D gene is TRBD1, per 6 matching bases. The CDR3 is CASSLMNARGGNTIYF. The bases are TGTGCCAGCAGCTTAATGAACGCCAGGGGCGGAAACACCATATATTTT.